The sequence of this T cell receptor beta chain was determined in a study of T cell responses to AZD1222 COVID-19 vaccine. Germline CDR1 and CDR2: WSHSY and SAAADI. This CDR3 is built from 12 residues. V gave up 7 bases and J gave up 6 bases; unmatched junction bases: 6. Only in-frame clones appear in the TCRdb table, and some are missing; sequencing was by immunoSEQ multiplex PCR. The data show some 83,000 clones, 86% seen once. The V call is TRBV10-2, the J call TRBJ2-7; TRBD2 matches 7 bases. The receptor's source is an adult in good health. Sample: peripheral blood, taken on day 0 of AZD1222 vaccination. In nucleotides, the CDR3 is TGCGCCAGCACGGGGGGACCCCCCGAGCAGTACTTC. Protein product: CASTGGPPEQYF.